Listed below are T cell receptor beta chains from one sample, sequenced in a study of T cell responses to AZD1222 COVID-19 vaccine. Sequencing was performed with immunoSEQ multiplex PCR; in TCRdb, only in-frame clones are kept and a portion is missing. The sample records fewer than 150,000 clones, 90% to 95% being singletons. This sample comprised peripheral blood, obtained 28 days after the second AZD1222 dose. These TCRs come from an adult who received the AZD1222 COVID-19 vaccine. Both conserved end residues are part of each CDR3. The D gene is left open where the match is weak. Only part of the rows carry a size: once, few, many, or a class if the clone is expanded.

cdr3_aa: CASSRIPGQGAEETQYF
cdr3_nt: TGCGCCAGCAGCCGGATTCCGGGACAGGGGGCAGAAGAGACCCAGTACTTC
d_call: TRBD1
j_call: TRBJ2-5
clone_size: few
v_call: TRBV4-1

cdr3_aa: CASSGFTGYAMNTEAFF
cdr3_nt: TGTGCCAGCAGTGGATTTACAGGGTATGCCATGAACACTGAAGCTTTCTTT
d_call: NA
j_call: TRBJ1-1
clone_size: NA
v_call: TRBV2

cdr3_aa: CASSPGGTLNTEAFF
cdr3_nt: TGTGCCAGCAGCCCCGGGGGAACTTTGAACACTGAAGCTTTCTTT
d_call: NA
j_call: TRBJ1-1
clone_size: NA
v_call: TRBV7-8

cdr3_aa: CASSVLQGGSDEQYF
cdr3_nt: TGCGCCAGCAGCGTCTTACAGGGGGGCAGCGACGAGCAGTACTTC
d_call: TRBD1
j_call: TRBJ2-7
clone_size: NA
v_call: TRBV5-1

cdr3_aa: CASRYRVGNQPQHF
cdr3_nt: TGTGCCAGCAGGTACAGGGTCGGCAATCAGCCCCAGCATTTT
d_call: NA
j_call: TRBJ1-5
clone_size: NA
v_call: TRBV28

cdr3_aa: CASRSTGTGEKLFF
cdr3_nt: TGTGCCAGCAGGTCCACAGGGACGGGTGAAAAACTGTTTTTT
d_call: NA
j_call: TRBJ1-4
clone_size: NA
v_call: TRBV7-9

cdr3_aa: CSASSRGGAFLLNEQYF
cdr3_nt: TGCAGTGCTAGTTCACGGGGGGGGGCTTTTCTCCTCAACGAGCAGTACTTC
d_call: TRBD2
j_call: TRBJ2-7
clone_size: NA
v_call: TRBV20-1

cdr3_aa: CASSPYGTGETEAFF
cdr3_nt: TGTGCCAGCTCACCATATGGGACAGGGGAAACTGAAGCTTTCTTT
d_call: TRBD1
j_call: TRBJ1-1
clone_size: NA
v_call: TRBV18

cdr3_aa: CASSPDTYEQYF
cdr3_nt: TGTGCCAGCAGCCCCGATACCTACGAGCAGTACTTC
d_call: NA
j_call: TRBJ2-7
clone_size: NA
v_call: TRBV7-6

cdr3_aa: CASSQGGDSNQPQHF
cdr3_nt: TGTGCCAGCAGCCAAGGCGGTGATAGCAATCAGCCCCAGCATTTT
d_call: NA
j_call: TRBJ1-5
clone_size: NA
v_call: TRBV3-1/TRBV3-2

cdr3_aa: CASSPSIYSNQPQHF
cdr3_nt: TGTGCCAGCAGTCCGAGTATATATAGCAATCAGCCCCAGCATTTT
d_call: NA
j_call: TRBJ1-5
clone_size: NA
v_call: TRBV6-5

cdr3_aa: CASSPGTFSYNEQFF
cdr3_nt: TGTGCCAGCAGCCCGGGGACATTCTCCTACAATGAGCAGTTCTTC
d_call: NA
j_call: TRBJ2-1
clone_size: NA
v_call: TRBV7-9

cdr3_aa: CASSRARTAYGYTF
cdr3_nt: TGTGCCAGCAGTCGCGCCAGGACAGCCTATGGCTACACCTTC
d_call: NA
j_call: TRBJ1-2
clone_size: NA
v_call: TRBV27

cdr3_aa: CASSPLGQGPGNTIYF
cdr3_nt: TGTGCCAGCTCACCGCTTGGGCAGGGCCCTGGAAACACCATATATTTT
d_call: NA
j_call: TRBJ1-3
clone_size: NA
v_call: TRBV18

cdr3_aa: CASSGLTGTYNEKLFF
cdr3_nt: TGTGCCAGCAGCGGACTAACCGGGACATATAATGAAAAACTGTTTTTT
d_call: NA
j_call: TRBJ1-4
clone_size: NA
v_call: TRBV5-5

cdr3_aa: CASSGDTDTQYF
cdr3_nt: TGTGCCAGCAGCGGTGACACAGATACGCAGTATTTT
d_call: NA
j_call: TRBJ2-3
clone_size: NA
v_call: TRBV9

cdr3_aa: CASSLSFMDNEKLFF
cdr3_nt: TGTGCCAGCAGCTTATCGTTTATGGATAATGAAAAACTGTTTTTT
d_call: NA
j_call: TRBJ1-4
clone_size: NA
v_call: TRBV7-9

cdr3_aa: CASSPTQGAGQPQHF
cdr3_nt: TGTGCCAGCAGTCCGACTCAGGGGGCCGGTCAGCCCCAGCATTTT
d_call: TRBD1
j_call: TRBJ1-5
clone_size: NA
v_call: TRBV28

cdr3_aa: CASSQVDRYTEAFF
cdr3_nt: TGTGCCAGCAGCCAAGTTGACAGATATACTGAAGCTTTCTTT
d_call: NA
j_call: TRBJ1-1
clone_size: NA
v_call: TRBV4-2

cdr3_aa: CASSVSTSGNRRNEKLFF
cdr3_nt: TGTGCCAGCAGCGTATCAACCTCCGGTAACAGACGCAATGAAAAACTGTTTTTT
d_call: NA
j_call: TRBJ1-4
clone_size: few
v_call: TRBV9

cdr3_aa: CASSGQGAGEQYF
cdr3_nt: TGTGCCAGCTCAGGACAGGGGGCGGGCGAGCAGTACTTC
d_call: TRBD1
j_call: TRBJ2-7
clone_size: NA
v_call: TRBV18

cdr3_aa: CASSPGAYEQYF
cdr3_nt: TGTGCCAGTAGTCCGGGGGCGTACGAGCAGTACTTC
d_call: NA
j_call: TRBJ2-7
clone_size: NA
v_call: TRBV19

cdr3_aa: CASSAQDGTGGPSSF
cdr3_nt: TGTGCCAGCTCAGCACAAGACGGGACAGGGGGCCCTAGCTCCTTC
d_call: TRBD1
j_call: TRBJ1-2
clone_size: NA
v_call: TRBV18

cdr3_aa: CASMGRVGYNEQFF
cdr3_nt: TGTGCCAGCATGGGGCGGGTTGGGTACAATGAGCAGTTCTTC
d_call: NA
j_call: TRBJ2-1
clone_size: NA
v_call: TRBV6-5

cdr3_aa: CASIAGDTYEQYF
cdr3_nt: TGCGCCAGCATAGCAGGGGACACCTACGAGCAGTACTTC
d_call: NA
j_call: TRBJ2-7
clone_size: NA
v_call: TRBV10-1

cdr3_aa: CAWSVLLARAYSGANVLTF
cdr3_nt: TGTGCCTGGAGTGTACTCTTGGCCAGGGCCTACTCTGGGGCCAACGTCCTGACTTTC
d_call: NA
j_call: TRBJ2-6
clone_size: NA
v_call: TRBV30

cdr3_aa: CASRSTGGSVEKLFF
cdr3_nt: TGTGCCAGCAGGTCTACAGGGGGCTCTGTTGAAAAACTGTTTTTT
d_call: TRBD1
j_call: TRBJ1-4
clone_size: NA
v_call: TRBV7-2

cdr3_aa: CASSNGGIMGTDTQYF
cdr3_nt: TGTGCCAGCAGCAACGGAGGGATTATGGGCACAGATACGCAGTATTTT
d_call: NA
j_call: TRBJ2-3
clone_size: NA
v_call: TRBV7-9

cdr3_aa: CASSIVWGQWDGYTF
cdr3_nt: TGTGCCAGTAGTATTGTCTGGGGACAATGGGATGGCTACACCTTC
d_call: NA
j_call: TRBJ1-2
clone_size: once
v_call: TRBV19

cdr3_aa: CASSRILGLAGGSTYNEQFF
cdr3_nt: TGTGCCAGCAGCAGAATTCTGGGACTAGCGGGGGGATCGACCTACAATGAGCAGTTCTTC
d_call: TRBD2
j_call: TRBJ2-1
clone_size: NA
v_call: TRBV7-8

cdr3_aa: CASSLGTGAYEQYF
cdr3_nt: TGTGCCAGCAGCCTAGGGACAGGGGCCTACGAGCAGTACTTC
d_call: TRBD1
j_call: TRBJ2-7
clone_size: NA
v_call: TRBV11-2

cdr3_aa: CASTPGGRGDYGYTF
cdr3_nt: TGTGCCAGCACCCCGGGGGGTAGGGGCGACTATGGCTACACCTTC
d_call: NA
j_call: TRBJ1-2
clone_size: NA
v_call: TRBV6-5

cdr3_aa: CASSQDWGRTNSPLHF
cdr3_nt: TGCGCCAGCAGCCAAGATTGGGGCCGGACTAATTCACCCCTCCACTTT
d_call: NA
j_call: TRBJ1-6
clone_size: NA
v_call: TRBV4-3

cdr3_aa: CASSSLMGFPGTEAFF
cdr3_nt: TGTGCCAGCAGCTCTTTAATGGGGTTCCCAGGCACTGAAGCTTTCTTT
d_call: NA
j_call: TRBJ1-1
clone_size: NA
v_call: TRBV6-2/TRBV6-3

cdr3_aa: CASSLAQLAGGYEQYF
cdr3_nt: TGTGCCAGCAGCTTAGCGCAACTAGCGGGGGGCTACGAGCAGTACTTC
d_call: TRBD2
j_call: TRBJ2-7
clone_size: NA
v_call: TRBV7-2

cdr3_aa: CASSIGRGRGNQPQHF
cdr3_nt: TGTGCCAGTAGTATCGGGCGGGGTAGGGGCAATCAGCCCCAGCATTTT
d_call: NA
j_call: TRBJ1-5
clone_size: NA
v_call: TRBV19

cdr3_aa: CASSTRQGHTTEAFF
cdr3_nt: TGTGCCAGCAGCACCCGACAGGGGCACACCACTGAAGCTTTCTTT
d_call: TRBD1
j_call: TRBJ1-1
clone_size: NA
v_call: TRBV7-2

cdr3_aa: CASSVARTGYNEQFF
cdr3_nt: TGTGCCAGCAGCGTAGCTAGGACAGGCTACAATGAGCAGTTCTTC
d_call: TRBD1
j_call: TRBJ2-1
clone_size: NA
v_call: TRBV9

cdr3_aa: CSATGDSPLHF
cdr3_nt: TGCAGTGCTACGGGGGACTCACCCCTCCACTTT
d_call: NA
j_call: TRBJ1-6
clone_size: NA
v_call: TRBV20-1

cdr3_aa: CASRFATAPTNEKLFF
cdr3_nt: TGTGCCAGCCGCTTCGCTACAGCGCCAACTAATGAAAAACTGTTTTTT
d_call: NA
j_call: TRBJ1-4
clone_size: NA
v_call: TRBV18

cdr3_aa: CASTGWSGANVLTF
cdr3_nt: TGTGCCAGCACTGGGTGGAGCGGGGCCAACGTCCTGACTTTC
d_call: NA
j_call: TRBJ2-6
clone_size: NA
v_call: TRBV5-4

cdr3_aa: CASSSDSTPLYYNEQFF
cdr3_nt: TGTGCCAGCAGCTCGGACTCGACACCTCTTTACTACAATGAGCAGTTCTTC
d_call: NA
j_call: TRBJ2-1
clone_size: NA
v_call: TRBV9

cdr3_aa: CASSSQGNIQYF
cdr3_nt: TGTGCCAGCAGCTCACAGGGAAACATTCAGTACTTC
d_call: NA
j_call: TRBJ2-4
clone_size: NA
v_call: TRBV7-9

cdr3_aa: CASSLAGVPPNGYTF
cdr3_nt: TGTGCCAGCAGTTTAGCAGGAGTCCCGCCTAATGGCTACACCTTC
d_call: NA
j_call: TRBJ1-2
clone_size: NA
v_call: TRBV27